This T cell receptor beta chain is drawn from a study of T cell responses to AZD1222 COVID-19 vaccine. Study at large: Analyses pooled second doses at about 4 or about 12 weeks.

This CDR3 comprises 14 residues. J was trimmed by 9 bases and V by 3 bases; bases with no gene match: 7. Some clones are missing from TCRdb's copy, which holds only in-frame ones; the method was immunoSEQ multiplex PCR. The sample yields approximately 130,000 clones, 80% to 95% seen once. Findings of the study overall: The donor cohort was predominantly white British with a female majority, and clonal diversity may have been underestimated. Mapped onto spike, vaccine-associated CD4 TCRs spanned it and were dominant at 160-218 and 743-854.

On this clone: What it binds is not known.

This chain uses TRBV23-1 with TRBJ2-1; 8 positions agree with TRBD1. TRBV23-1 is reported as an ORF; its role is uncertain. The material sequenced was peripheral blood, taken on day 0 of AZD1222 vaccination. This TCR came from an adult in good health. CDR3 loop: CASSHPQTGGEQFF. The CDR3 DNA follows: TGCGCCAGCAGTCATCCCCAAACAGGGGGTGAGCAGTTCTTC.